The clone carrying this TCR beta chain has a count of ten or more. TCRdb recomputed calls from the RT-PCR reads with MiXCR, one row per CDR3 protein. The table records about 680,000 distinct CDR3 sequences, around 14% of them present only once. CDR1 is DFQATT and CDR2 is SNEGSKA in the germline V gene (reference sequence). V was shortened by 6 bases and J by 4 bases, with 12 bases between the two germline ends. The CDR3 spans 12 residues. Material: memory CD4+ T cells from blood. The chain carries TRBV20-1 and TRBJ1-1, with D maybe TRBD1 (6 bases). This TCR came from a female donor in good health, serving as a healthy control. The CDR3 here is CSATTGLTEAFF. The CDR3, as DNA: TGCAGTGCAACAACAGGGCTCACTGAAGCTTTCTTT.